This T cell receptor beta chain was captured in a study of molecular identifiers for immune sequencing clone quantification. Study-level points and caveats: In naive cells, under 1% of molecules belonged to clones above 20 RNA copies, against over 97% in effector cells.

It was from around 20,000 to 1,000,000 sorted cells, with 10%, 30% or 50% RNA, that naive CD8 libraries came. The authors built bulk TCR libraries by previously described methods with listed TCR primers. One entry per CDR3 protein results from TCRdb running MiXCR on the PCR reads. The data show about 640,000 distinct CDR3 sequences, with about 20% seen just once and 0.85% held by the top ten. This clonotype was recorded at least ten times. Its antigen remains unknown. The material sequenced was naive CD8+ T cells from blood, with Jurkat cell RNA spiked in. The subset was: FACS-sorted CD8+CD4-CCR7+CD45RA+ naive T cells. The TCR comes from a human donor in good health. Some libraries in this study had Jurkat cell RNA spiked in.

CDR3 region: CASSPGHTSYQPQHF. CDR3 sequence (DNA): TGTGCCAGCAGCCCGGGACACACCAGTTATCAGCCCCAGCATTTT. The V and J genes are TRBV6-2 or TRBV6-3 and TRBJ1-5; maybe TRBD1 (6 bases). The V end was cut by 6 bases, the J end by 5 bases, with 17 bases between. From germline, CDR1 is MNHEY and CDR2 SVGEGT. The CDR3 extends over 15 amino acids.